This TCR beta chain originates from a study of shared clonotypes between healthy human individuals (dated by TCRdb to the early 2020s). Turning to the overall study: A couple of women and a few men aged 18 to 49 years were included in the cohort. For each donor, three plates each were used for CD4 naive and CD4 memory, two plates were used for CD8 naive, and one plate was used for CD8 memory. Blood TCR repertoires of four to six healthy adults were deeply sequenced to estimate repertoire size and the extent of clonotype sharing between individuals. Libraries were prepared and TCR repertoires were sequenced by different laboratories using diverse techniques, in order to increase sequencing depth and limit assay-specific biases. Between about 0.85 and 8.9 billion PBMCs per donor were obtained by leukapheresis. Summary of the overall study and its limitations: Sharing across a few donors was observed for around 4.8% of naive CD4, 3.5% of naive CD8, 2% to 2.5% of memory CD4, and less than 0.45% of memory CD8 clonotypes. Because the study included a small number of donors, the genetic and exposure-history diversity represented was limited. Only blood was sampled, and tissue TCR repertoires likely differ from those in blood. Larger estimated clonotype richness was generally found for naive subsets than for memory subsets. Even with the large sequencing depth, rarefaction of the sorted-subset datasets indicated that sequencing was incomplete. Compared with non-shared clonotypes, the clonotypes found in all four sorted-subset donors had higher generation probabilities. Pairwise subsampling led to the expectation that sequencing depth would affect the degree of clonotype sharing among donors.

TCR CDR3 regions were amplified from genomic DNA by multiplex PCR using the deep immunoSEQ assay. Extracted genomic DNA from each cell subset was spread evenly across all wells of several immunoSEQ 96-well plates, with each plate serving as a replicate. For sorted subsets, roughly 200 ng of genomic DNA, equivalent to some 30,000 T cell genomes, went into each replicate PCR. Purified libraries were quantified with a Qubit 3.0 fluorometer, sized on a Bioanalyzer 2100, and re-quantified with the KAPA Library Quantification kit. Every immunoSEQ 96-well plate was sequenced on a dedicated single-read 150-cycle Illumina NextSeq 550 flow cell. Per the original workflow: The immunoSEQ output contained only junctional sequences without quality scores, so filtering could not match that applied to full-length reads. To assign V/J genes and CDR3, sequences were annotated using PyIR, a Python wrapper for IgBLAST v1.9, with IMGT germline references. Reads were removed for weak V/J assignments (E-value above 1e-6), missing CDR3, stop codons, out-of-frame junctions, or ambiguous translated residues. V3J clonotypes were defined by identical inferred V gene, J gene, and CDR3 amino acid sequence. Percentage overlap between repertoires was calculated by dividing the number of shared unique clonotypes by the size of the smaller repertoire. Three approaches were used to assess repertoire richness: RTK rarefaction, the Chao1 estimator, and Recon v2.1 estimates of unobserved clonotypes. Generation probabilities were computed with OLGA for all TCRbeta clonotypes obtained by the gDNA method from four donors. TCRdb took this table from immuneACCESS and kept in-frame rearrangements with V and J called. Such tables lack part of the clones; where checked against another copy, unresolved V genes explain under half of the gap, and the rest is unexplained. For V, J and clone size, that table is used; D and trimming come from the DNA. In this sample the table shows about 110,000 clones, approximately 65% of which occur a single time. The ten biggest clones cover around 26% of the sample.

A word on this clone: The clone's antigen remains unknown. Base qualities are missing; no much larger clone stands one base away.

The donors were healthy, HIV-negative adults who had no recently reported acute infections or vaccinations. All donors were Caucasian adults living in Nashville, Tennessee, USA. CD8 memory samples combined magnetically selected CD45RO+ cells with CCR7-negative CD45RA+ effector memory (TemRA) cells. Blood was collected by leukapheresis, and PBMCs were isolated by Ficoll-Histopaque density gradient centrifugation and then cryopreserved in liquid nitrogen vapor phase. Analytical flow cytometry was used to check the purity and quantity of every magnetically sorted T cell population. Genomic DNA was isolated from every sorted fraction and measured by UV absorbance on a Nanodrop 2000c. Via the germline V gene, CDR1 is MGHRA and CDR2 YSYEKL. V is pared back by 0 bases and J by 4 bases, with 11 bases lying between the germline termini. Reading from cysteine to phenylalanine, the CDR3 counts 15 amino acids. Only CDR3 DNA is held: 45 bases, read in frame from base 1.

The TCR originated in a woman aged 30 to 39 in good health. The chain is made from TRBV4-1 and TRBJ2-3; the D gene is possibly TRBD1 or TRBD2, with 5 bases matching each. Sequences were obtained from memory CD8+ T cells sorted from blood. The cell subset or site label, as the study defines it: CD45RO+ cells pooled with CCR7-negative TemRA cells. The CDR3 protein is CASSQEGDRADTQYF. In nucleotide form, the sequence is TGCGCCAGCAGCCAAGAGGGGGATCGGGCAGATACGCAGTATTTT.